This TCR beta chain was sequenced during a study of blood T cell repertoires in COVID-19. Using immunoSEQ multiplex PCR, the repertoire was profiled, and TCRdb retains in-frame clones only, with some absent. The sample has just over 150,000 clones, 92% seen once. CDR3 length: 14 amino acids. CDR1 is MNHEY, CDR2 SVGEGT, per germline. V dropped 5 bases and J dropped 5 bases, with 16 bases sitting between them. The V and J genes are TRBV6-2 or TRBV6-3 and TRBJ2-7; weak D call: TRBD1 (6 bases). This sequence was found in a man aged 30 to 45 with COVID-19, enrolled during active disease. The material sequenced was peripheral blood. CDR3 sequence reads: CASSPTGHLNEQYF. CDR3 nucleotides: TGTGCCAGCAGTCCCACGGGACATCTCAACGAGCAGTACTTC.